One and the same sample provided the 24 T cell receptor beta chains below, sequenced in a study of T cell changes during pregnancy in multiple sclerosis. Assay used: immunoSEQ multiplex PCR; TCRdb lists only in-frame clones, some missing. The sample gives 35,000 to 45,000 clones, around 94% of which show up once; 1% to 1.5% is in the top ten. The specimen sequenced was peripheral blood. The receptors come from a female donor with multiple sclerosis, enrolled in a pregnancy study.

V and J are TRBV19 and TRBJ2-5; D is undetermined. Trimming pared 3 bases from V and 3 bases from J, leaving 11 bases between. CDR1 is LNHDA, CDR2 SQIVND, per germline (reference sequence). The CDR3 runs to 14 residues. CDR3 in amino acids: CASSIVAQEETQYF. CDR3 in DNA: TGTGCCAGTAGTATCGTAGCCCAGGAAGAGACCCAGTACTTC.

This clone has more than one count but fewer than ten. The chain has TRBV2 and TRBJ2-6; D uncertain. The V and J ends lost 6 bases and 1 base respectively, with 10 bases between them. The CDR3 runs 15 residues. CDR1 and CDR2 from the germline V gene are SNHLY and FYNNEI. CDR3 sequence reads: CASSPLQSGANVLTF. CDR3 DNA sequence: TGTGCCAGCAGCCCCCTGCAGTCTGGGGCCAACGTCCTGACTTTC.

The V and J genes are TRBV19 and TRBJ1-5; 9 bases align to TRBD1. This CDR3 comprises 15 residues. V lost 0 bases and J lost 4; bases outside the gene matches: 1. Germline CDR1 reads LNHDA; CDR2 reads SQIVND (reference sequence). In DNA form, the CDR3 reads TGTGCCAGTAGTATAGAGGACAGGGGTAATCAGCCCCAGCATTTT. Translated: CASSIEDRGNQPQHF.

This chain joins TRBV5-4 and TRBJ2-4; the D gene could be TRBD1 or TRBD2 (6 bases each). CDR1 is SGHNT, CDR2 YYREEE, per germline (reference sequence). The CDR3 is 18 residues long. Trimming stripped 3 bases from V and 0 bases from J, with 19 bases between. The CDR3 nucleotides are TGTGCCAGCAGCTGGGGGCCTTTTGGGGGACTAGCCAAAAACATTCAGTACTTC. The encoded protein is CASSWGPFGGLAKNIQYF.

The J gene is TRBJ2-7, the V gene TRBV5-6, with D perhaps TRBD1 (8 bases). With 2 bases removed from V and 4 bases from J, the gap between germline ends came to 16 bases. The CDR3 loop spans 15 amino acids. CDR1 is SGHDT and CDR2 is YYEEEE in the germline V gene. The CDR3 loop is CASSLTGQGGYEQYF. Written as DNA, the CDR3 is TGTGCCAGCAGCTTAACCGGACAGGGAGGGTACGAGCAGTACTTC.

The chain combines TRBV6-1 with TRBJ1-2, with D unresolved. V was shortened by 2 bases and J by 1 base, with 17 bases between the two germline ends. This CDR3 spans 17 amino acids. Germline V gene data show CDR1 as MNHNS and CDR2 as SASEGT. The CDR3 here is CASSESSANQHNYGYTF. CDR3 DNA: TGTGCCAGCAGTGAATCGAGTGCCAACCAACATAACTATGGCTACACCTTC.

V gene TRBV6-5 combines with J gene TRBJ1-3; no clear D gene. This CDR3 spans 14 amino acids. Looked up from germline, CDR1 is MNHEY and CDR2 is SVGAGI. V was clipped by 4 bases and J by 0 bases, with 7 bases between them. The DNA of the CDR3 is TGTGCCAGCAGTTTTGTTAGCTCTGGAAACACCATATATTTT. Encoded protein: CASSFVSSGNTIYF.

This chain joins TRBV5-6 and TRBJ1-2; D gene uncertain. Germline V gene data show CDR1 as SGHDT and CDR2 as YYEEEE. The CDR3 contains 13 residues. V was pared by 2 bases and J by 2 bases, with 7 bases between. CDR3 protein: CASSFGTNYGYTF. DNA of the CDR3: TGTGCCAGCAGCTTTGGCACCAACTATGGCTACACCTTC. The entire variable domain, with the rest obtained from reference TRBV5-6 and TRBJ1-2, is as follows: DAGVTQSPTHLIKTRGQQVTLRCSPKSGHDTVSWYQQALGQGPQFIFQYYEEEERQRGNFPDRFSGHQFPNYSSELNVNALLLGDSALYLCASSFGTNYGYTFGSGTRLTVV.

The chain recombines TRBV5-1 with TRBJ2-1; 9 nucleotides agree with TRBD2. Losses at the gene ends were 0 bases for V and 10 bases for J; bases not matched to a gene: 2. There are 13 residues in the CDR3. The germline V gene encodes CDR1 SGHRS and CDR2 YFSETQ. This chain's CDR3 is CASSLVLAGEQFF. The CDR3 DNA is TGCGCCAGCAGCTTGGTGCTAGCGGGAGAGCAGTTCTTC.

The rearrangement links TRBV10-1 to TRBJ2-1; TRBD1 matches at 8 bases. This CDR3 region has 15 residues. Germline lookup yields CDR1 WNHNN and CDR2 SYGVQD (reference sequence). J was trimmed by 9 bases and V by 2 bases; bases with no gene match: 9. This CDR3 is CASSEPGQGTAEQFF. CDR3 bases: TGCGCCAGCAGTGAGCCCGGACAGGGAACGGCTGAGCAGTTCTTC.

The gene calls are TRBV5-4 and TRBJ2-2; 7 bases line up with TRBD2. Trimming took 2 bases from V and 0 from J; bases not matched to a gene: 1. The CDR3 is 15 amino acids. Germline CDR1 reads SGHNT; CDR2 reads YYREEE (reference sequence). The CDR3 protein is CASSFSGTNTGELFF. DNA of the CDR3: TGTGCCAGCAGCTTCAGCGGGACGAACACCGGGGAGCTGTTTTTT.

This chain connects TRBV11-2 to TRBJ2-3; D is perhaps TRBD2 (5 bases). The CDR3 is made up of 16 amino acids. In germline, CDR1 is SGHAT, CDR2 FQNNGV. V was shortened by 1 base and J by 6 bases, with 17 bases between the two germline ends. The CDR3 is CASSLGSSGLVDTQYF. The DNA of the CDR3 is TGTGCCAGCAGCTTAGGATCGAGCGGCCTTGTGGATACGCAGTATTTT.

The sample holds one count of this clone. The chain uses TRBV10-3 and TRBJ1-2; weak D call: TRBD1 (6 bases). The CDR3 runs to 16 residues. CDR1 and CDR2 from the germline V gene are ENHRY and SYGVKD. The V and J ends lost 3 bases and 0 bases respectively, with 14 bases between them. This chain's CDR3 is CAISDSDRTSNYGYTF. As DNA, the CDR3 is TGTGCCATCAGTGACTCAGACAGGACCTCTAACTATGGCTACACCTTC.

The chain combines TRBV5-6 with TRBJ1-1, with 9 bases that match TRBD1. Per germline, CDR1 SGHDT and CDR2 YYEEEE. V was pared by 5 bases and J by 4 bases, with 6 bases of the junction left unmatched. The CDR3 extends over 14 amino acids. The CDR3 nucleotides read TGTGCCAGCAGTTCACGGGACAGGGTCACTGAAGCTTTCTTT. This encodes CASSSRDRVTEAFF.

This chain joins TRBV5-1 and TRBJ2-3; TRBD1 might be the D (5 bases). Trimming pared 0 bases from V and 1 base from J, leaving 12 bases between. Germline V gene sequence: CDR1 SGHRS, CDR2 YFSETQ. The CDR3 extends over 16 amino acids. CDR3 sequence: CASSLGLQGGTDTQYF. The CDR3 bases are TGCGCCAGCAGCTTGGGACTCCAAGGGGGCACAGATACGCAGTATTTT.

This clone has just one count. The chain couples TRBV9 to TRBJ2-7; D possibly corresponds to TRBD1 (6 bases). Germline-derived CDR1 and CDR2 are SGDLS and YYNGEE. With 3 bases removed from V and 7 bases from J, the gap between germline ends came to 14 bases. The CDR3 has 13 residues. CDR3 residues: CASSGIGDTEQYF. The CDR3 DNA follows: TGTGCCAGCAGCGGGATCGGGGACACTGAGCAGTACTTC.

V is TRBV6-5 and J is TRBJ2-1, with 8 bases that match TRBD1. CDR1 and CDR2 from the germline V gene are MNHEY and SVGAGI. CDR3 length: 15 residues. Germline trimming cut 1 base from V and 6 bases from J; bases unmatched to any gene: 5. CDR3 DNA sequence: TGTGCCAGCAGTTACTTTCAGGGGGCTGGCAATGAGCAGTTCTTC. Its protein product is CASSYFQGAGNEQFF.

The V call is TRBV29-1, the J call TRBJ1-1, with D perhaps TRBD1 (5 bases). The V and J ends lost 4 bases and 3 bases respectively, with 15 bases between them. The CDR3 spans 14 residues. Germline lookup yields CDR1 SQVTM and CDR2 ANQGSEA. The CDR3 bases are TGCAGCGTTGGAATCGGGGGTAGGTACACTGAAGCTTTCTTT. It specifies CSVGIGGRYTEAFF.

The V gene is TRBV11-2, the J gene TRBJ2-3; 8 bases are a match to TRBD2. Germline CDR1 reads SGHAT; CDR2 reads FQNNGV. V dropped 4 bases and J dropped 1; count of bases not matched to a gene: 7. The CDR3 runs to 16 residues. CDR3 sequence (DNA): TGTGCCAGCAGCTCAGGACTAGCAATTGGCACAGATACGCAGTATTTT. This sequence encodes CASSSGLAIGTDTQYF.

This clone was picked up one time. The V and J genes are TRBV6-6 and TRBJ1-4; D may be TRBD1 (6 bases). Between the trimmed V and J ends, which lost 6 bases and 6 bases, there was a span of 17 bases. Per germline, CDR1 MNHNY and CDR2 SVGAGI (reference sequence). This CDR3 is built from 15 residues. CDR3: CASSQGQGGDEKLFF. CDR3 nucleotides: TGTGCCAGCAGCCAGGGGCAGGGAGGAGATGAAAAACTGTTTTTT.

The chain uses TRBV10-3 and TRBJ2-7; 10 bases agree with TRBD1. V trimming: 8 bases; J trimming: 0 bases; junction bases outside the gene matches: 4. CDR1 and CDR2 (germline): ENHRY, SYGVKD. The CDR3 extends over 14 amino acids. The CDR3 bases are TGTGCCATCTCTCGGACAGGGGGCTCCTACGAGCAGTACTTC. Translated: CAISRTGGSYEQYF.

The rearrangement joins TRBV4-3 to TRBJ2-3; D is possibly TRBD1 (6 bases). The CDR3 is made up of 15 amino acids. Germline CDR1 reads LGHNA; CDR2 reads YSLEER. V gave up 3 bases and J gave up 9 bases, with 19 bases separating them. CDR3 sequence: CASSHDTGTIRTQYF. The CDR3, as DNA: TGCGCCAGCAGCCATGACACCGGGACAATTCGAACGCAGTATTTT.

The gene calls are TRBV14 and TRBJ1-5; maybe TRBD1 (5 bases). V gave up 3 bases and J gave up 0 bases, with 9 bases separating them. CDR1 and CDR2 from the germline V gene are SGHDN and FVKESK. The CDR3 extends over 15 amino acids. For the CDR3, the DNA is TGTGCCAGCAGCCATAACAGGACTAGCAATCAGCCCCAGCATTTT. Its protein product is CASSHNRTSNQPQHF.

Only a few counts were recorded for this clone. The chain joins TRBV6-5 to TRBJ1-2; the D gene is possibly TRBD1 (6 bases). Per germline, CDR1 MNHEY and CDR2 SVGAGI. The CDR3 extends over 13 amino acids. Trimming shortened V by 6 bases and J by 2 bases, and 10 bases separated the two germline ends. The CDR3 loop is CASSFGQNYGYTF. CDR3 in DNA: TGTGCCAGCAGCTTCGGACAGAACTATGGCTACACCTTC.